This T cell receptor beta chain was observed in a study of T cell clones after liver transplantation. Study at large: TCRbeta sequencing after a pre-transplant mixed lymphocyte reaction identified graft-donor-reactive clones, later tracked in post-transplant blood.

The germline V gene has CDR1 MNHEY and CDR2 SMNVEV (reference sequence). V lost 4 bases to trimming and J lost 5 bases; unmatched junction nucleotides: 9. The CDR3 is 15 residues long. Turning to this clone: No antigen is known for it.

The assay was immunoSEQ multiplex PCR, and TCRdb's table has in-frame clones only and misses some. The data show some 20,000 clones, with 65% to 85% seen just once and 35% to 45% held by the top ten. Study-level results: Circulating graft-donor-reactive CD4 TCRbeta sequences fell significantly post-transplant in 5 of 8 subjects. A larger donor-reactive than third-party decline suggested partial antigen-specific deletion.

The V gene is TRBV27, the J gene TRBJ1-1; 8 positions agree with TRBD1. The TCR sequence derives from a human patient who received a liver transplant. The graft donor may have contributed some T cells. This sample comprised CD8+ T cells from blood, obtained 54 months after liver transplant. As DNA, the CDR3 is TGTGCCAGCAGTTCTTTAACAGGGGGGGTAACTGAAGCTTTCTTT. It is translated as CASSSLTGGVTEAFF.